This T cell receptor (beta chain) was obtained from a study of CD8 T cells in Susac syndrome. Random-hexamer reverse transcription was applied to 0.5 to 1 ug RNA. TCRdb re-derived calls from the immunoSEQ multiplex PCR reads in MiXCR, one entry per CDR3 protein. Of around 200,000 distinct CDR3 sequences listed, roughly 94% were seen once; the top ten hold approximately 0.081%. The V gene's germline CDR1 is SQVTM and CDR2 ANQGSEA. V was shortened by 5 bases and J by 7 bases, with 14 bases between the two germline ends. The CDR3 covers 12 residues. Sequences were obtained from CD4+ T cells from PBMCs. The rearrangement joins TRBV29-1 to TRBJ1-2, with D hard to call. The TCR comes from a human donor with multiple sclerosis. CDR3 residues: CSVLLGKGGYTF. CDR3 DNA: TGCAGCGTTCTACTGGGGAAGGGTGGCTACACCTTC.